This TCR beta chain was retrieved from a study of blood T cell repertoires in COVID-19. The repertoire was sequenced with immunoSEQ multiplex PCR; TCRdb's copy has only in-frame clones and lacks some. The data show some 120,000 clones, about 83% seen once. The germline V gene has CDR1 SGHAT and CDR2 FQNNGV. V shed 5 bases and J 3 bases; nucleotides not matched to a gene: 9. This CDR3 has 16 residues. The count of this clone is one. The receptor was derived from a man at least 80 years old with active or convalescent COVID-19. The chain has TRBV11-2 and TRBJ2-3; 9 nucleotides line up with TRBD2. Sequencing was done on a sample of peripheral blood. As DNA, the CDR3 is TGTGCCAGCAGCGGCCAAGCGGGGGGAATGACAGATACGCAGTATTTT. This gives the protein CASSGQAGGMTDTQYF.